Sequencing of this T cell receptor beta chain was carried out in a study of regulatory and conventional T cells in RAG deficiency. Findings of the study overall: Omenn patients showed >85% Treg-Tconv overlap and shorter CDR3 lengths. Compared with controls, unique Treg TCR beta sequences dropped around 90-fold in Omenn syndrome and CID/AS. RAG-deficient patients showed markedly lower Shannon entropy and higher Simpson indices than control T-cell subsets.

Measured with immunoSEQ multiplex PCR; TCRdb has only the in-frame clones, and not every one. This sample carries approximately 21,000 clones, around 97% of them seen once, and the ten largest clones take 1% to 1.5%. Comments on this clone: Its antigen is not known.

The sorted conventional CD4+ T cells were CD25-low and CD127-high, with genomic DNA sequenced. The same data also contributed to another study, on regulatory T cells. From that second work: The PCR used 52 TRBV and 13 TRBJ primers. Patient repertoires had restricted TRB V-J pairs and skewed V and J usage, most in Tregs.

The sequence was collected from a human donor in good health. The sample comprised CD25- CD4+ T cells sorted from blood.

The CDR3 loop reads CASSLGAVLETQYF. CDR3 coding DNA: TGTGCCAGCAGCTTGGGGGCCGTCCTCGAGACCCAGTACTTC. The rearrangement uses TRBV5-8 and TRBJ2-5; D remains ambiguous. The V gene's germline CDR1 is SGHTS and CDR2 YDEGEE. Trimming shortened V by 0 bases and J by 5 bases, and 11 bases separated the two germline ends. The CDR3 is made up of 14 amino acids.